The text below deals with one T cell receptor beta chain. Its antigen is not known. This specimen comes from a study of CD8+ T cells in alopecia areata. Documented treatment: oral pan-JAK inhibitor, 5-10 mg twice daily. Obtained from alopecia areata patients were lesional scalp punch biopsies along with peripheral blood. The CDR3 has 14 amino acids. Trimming removed 5 bases from V and 3 bases from J; junction bases left unmatched: 4. Germline V gene data show CDR1 as GTSNPN and CDR2 as SVGIG (reference sequence). Notes on the study in general: In scalp samples, resident alphabeta T cells of normal skin are also sequenced. Across lesional scalp, and particularly alopecia totalis/universalis, clonality surpassed that of normal scalp.

Extraction of RNA preceded its reverse transcription into cDNA, which served as the sequencing template. Generated by immunoSEQ multiplex PCR, the TCRdb table keeps only in-frame clones and is missing some. This sample has more than 200,000 clones, with around 66% found just once. This clonotype was sampled from a human donor with alopecia areata. Sequenced material: CD4+ T cells sorted from blood, taken at week 4, from a patient treated with tofacitinib. The chain carries TRBV30 and TRBJ2-2; 9 bases agree with TRBD1. The CDR3 region is CAWGGQGYTGELFF. The CDR3 nucleotides are TGTGCCTGGGGGGGACAGGGATACACCGGGGAGCTGTTTTTT.